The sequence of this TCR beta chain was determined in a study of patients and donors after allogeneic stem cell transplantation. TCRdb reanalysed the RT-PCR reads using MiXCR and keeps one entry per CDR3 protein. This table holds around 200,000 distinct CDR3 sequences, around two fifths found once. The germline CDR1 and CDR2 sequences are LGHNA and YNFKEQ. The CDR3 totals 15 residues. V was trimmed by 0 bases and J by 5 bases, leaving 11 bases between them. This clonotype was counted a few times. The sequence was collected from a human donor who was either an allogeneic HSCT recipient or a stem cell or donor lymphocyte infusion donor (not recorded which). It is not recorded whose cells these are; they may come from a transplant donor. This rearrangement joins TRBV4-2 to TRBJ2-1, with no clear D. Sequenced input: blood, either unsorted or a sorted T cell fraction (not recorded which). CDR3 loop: CASSQEGSLHNEQFF. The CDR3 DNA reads TGTGCCAGCAGCCAAGAGGGCAGCTTACACAATGAGCAGTTCTTC.